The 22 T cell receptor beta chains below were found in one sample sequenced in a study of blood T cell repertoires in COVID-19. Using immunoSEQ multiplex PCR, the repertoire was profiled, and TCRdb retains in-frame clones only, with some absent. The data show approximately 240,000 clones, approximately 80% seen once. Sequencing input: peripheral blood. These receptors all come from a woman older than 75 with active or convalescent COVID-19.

DNA of the CDR3: TGTGCCAGCAGTCCCCGACAGGGGAAGGCTTTCTTT. This encodes CASSPRQGKAFF. The chain carries TRBV6-5 and TRBJ1-1; TRBD1 matches 8 bases. The CDR3 length is 12 residues. The germline V gene has CDR1 MNHEY and CDR2 SVGAGI. V shed 5 bases, J shed 11 bases, and the junction held 7 bases outside the gene matches.

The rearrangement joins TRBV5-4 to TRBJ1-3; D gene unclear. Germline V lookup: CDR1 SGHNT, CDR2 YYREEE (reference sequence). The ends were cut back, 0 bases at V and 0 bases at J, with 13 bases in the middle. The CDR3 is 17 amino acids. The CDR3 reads CASSLGHSRYSGNTIYF. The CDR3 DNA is TGTGCCAGCAGCTTGGGCCACAGTAGATACTCTGGAAACACCATATATTTT.

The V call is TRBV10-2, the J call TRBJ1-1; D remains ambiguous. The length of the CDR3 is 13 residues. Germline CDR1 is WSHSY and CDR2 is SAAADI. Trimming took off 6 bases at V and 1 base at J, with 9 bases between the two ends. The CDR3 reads CASRGRRNTEAFF. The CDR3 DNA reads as TGCGCCAGCAGGGGGAGAAGGAACACTGAAGCTTTCTTT.

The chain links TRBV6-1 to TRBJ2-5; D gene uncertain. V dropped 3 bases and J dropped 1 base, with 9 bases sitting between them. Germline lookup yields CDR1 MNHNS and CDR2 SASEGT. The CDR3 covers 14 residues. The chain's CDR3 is CASSETARQETQYF. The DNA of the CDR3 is TGTGCCAGCAGTGAGACTGCCCGCCAAGAGACCCAGTACTTC.

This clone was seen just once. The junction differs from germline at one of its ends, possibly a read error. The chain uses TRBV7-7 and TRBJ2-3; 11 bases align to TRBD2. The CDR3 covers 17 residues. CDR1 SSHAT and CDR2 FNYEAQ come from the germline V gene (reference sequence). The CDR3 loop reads CASSPGVSGRGTDTQYF. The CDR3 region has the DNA TGTGCTAGCAGCCCAGGGGTTAGCGGGAGGGGCACAGATACGCAGTATTTT.

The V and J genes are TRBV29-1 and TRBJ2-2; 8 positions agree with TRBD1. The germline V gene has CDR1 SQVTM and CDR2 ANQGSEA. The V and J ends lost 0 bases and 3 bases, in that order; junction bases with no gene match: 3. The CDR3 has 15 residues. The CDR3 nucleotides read TGCAGCGTTGAAGAAGACAGGGGATACACCGGGGAGCTGTTTTTT. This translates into CSVEEDRGYTGELFF.

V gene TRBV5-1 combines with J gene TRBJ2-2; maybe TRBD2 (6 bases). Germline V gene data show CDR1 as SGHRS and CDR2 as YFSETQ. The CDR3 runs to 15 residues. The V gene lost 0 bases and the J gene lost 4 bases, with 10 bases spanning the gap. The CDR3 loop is CASSLGGGITGELFF. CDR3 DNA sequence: TGCGCCAGCAGCTTGGGTGGAGGGATCACCGGGGAGCTGTTTTTT.

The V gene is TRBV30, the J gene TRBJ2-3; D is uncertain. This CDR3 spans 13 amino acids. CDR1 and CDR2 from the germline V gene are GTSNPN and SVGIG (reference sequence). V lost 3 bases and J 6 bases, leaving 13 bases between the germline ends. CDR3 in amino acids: CAWRRPDGDTQYF. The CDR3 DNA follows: TGTGCCTGGAGGCGGCCCGACGGGGATACGCAGTATTTT.

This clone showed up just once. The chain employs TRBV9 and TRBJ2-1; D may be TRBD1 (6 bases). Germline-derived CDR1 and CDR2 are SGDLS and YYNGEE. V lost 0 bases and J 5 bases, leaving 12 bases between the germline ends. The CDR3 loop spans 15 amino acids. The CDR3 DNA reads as TGTGCCAGCAGCGTAGGGGGGCACAGAGACAATGAGCAGTTCTTC. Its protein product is CASSVGGHRDNEQFF.

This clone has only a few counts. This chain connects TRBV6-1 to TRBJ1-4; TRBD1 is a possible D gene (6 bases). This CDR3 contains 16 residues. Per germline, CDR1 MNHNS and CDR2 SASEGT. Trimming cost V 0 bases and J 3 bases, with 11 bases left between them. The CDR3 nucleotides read TGTGCCAGCAGTGAAGCGTTAGGACAGTCTAATGAAAAACTGTTTTTT. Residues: CASSEALGQSNEKLFF.

This chain's CDR3 is CASSQGPRAGANVLTF. Written as DNA, the CDR3 is TGTGCCAGCAGCCAAGGTCCCCGGGCTGGGGCCAACGTCCTGACTTTC. V usage is TRBV3-1 (or the pseudogene TRBV3-2) and J usage is TRBJ2-6; D is unclear. The V gene's germline CDR1 is LGHDT and CDR2 YNNKEL (reference sequence). V was shortened by 1 base and J by 2 bases, with 9 bases between the two germline ends. This CDR3 contains 16 residues.

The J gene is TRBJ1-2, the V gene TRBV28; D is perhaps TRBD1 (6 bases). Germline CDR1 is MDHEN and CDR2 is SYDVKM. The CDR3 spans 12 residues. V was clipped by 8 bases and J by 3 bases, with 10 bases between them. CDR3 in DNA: TGTGCCAGCTACCGACAGGACTATGGCTACACCTTC. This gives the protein CASYRQDYGYTF.

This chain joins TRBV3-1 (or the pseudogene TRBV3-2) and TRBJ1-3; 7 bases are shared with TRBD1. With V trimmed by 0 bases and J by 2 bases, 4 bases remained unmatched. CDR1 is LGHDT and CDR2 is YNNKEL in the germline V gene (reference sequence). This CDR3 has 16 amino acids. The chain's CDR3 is CASSQDRGVPGNTIYF. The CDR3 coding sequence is TGTGCCAGCAGCCAAGACAGGGGGGTTCCTGGAAACACCATATATTTT.

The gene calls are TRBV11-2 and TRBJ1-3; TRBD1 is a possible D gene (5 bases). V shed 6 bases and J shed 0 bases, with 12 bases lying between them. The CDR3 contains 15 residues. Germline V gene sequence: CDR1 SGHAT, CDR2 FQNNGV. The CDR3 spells CASRYRLSSGNTIYF. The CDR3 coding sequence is TGTGCCAGCAGGTACAGGCTTAGCTCTGGAAACACCATATATTTT.

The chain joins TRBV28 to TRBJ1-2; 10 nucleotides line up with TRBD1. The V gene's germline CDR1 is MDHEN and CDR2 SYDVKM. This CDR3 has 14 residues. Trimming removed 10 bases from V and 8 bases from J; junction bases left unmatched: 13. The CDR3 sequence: CATQTGGQGHGYTF. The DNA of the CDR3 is TGTGCCACCCAAACGGGGGGACAGGGGCACGGCTACACCTTC.

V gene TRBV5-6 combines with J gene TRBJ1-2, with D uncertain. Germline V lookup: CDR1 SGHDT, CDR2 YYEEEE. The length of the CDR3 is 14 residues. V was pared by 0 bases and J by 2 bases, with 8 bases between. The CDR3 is CASSLAGPNYGYTF. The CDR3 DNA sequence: TGTGCCAGCAGCTTGGCAGGTCCCAACTATGGCTACACCTTC.

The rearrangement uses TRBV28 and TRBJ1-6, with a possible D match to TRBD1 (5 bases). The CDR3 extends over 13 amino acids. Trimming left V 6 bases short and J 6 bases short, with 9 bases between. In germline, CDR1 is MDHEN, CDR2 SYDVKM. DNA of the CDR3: TGTGCCAGCAGCAGGGCAGCTAATTCACCCCTCCACTTT. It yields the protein CASSRAANSPLHF.

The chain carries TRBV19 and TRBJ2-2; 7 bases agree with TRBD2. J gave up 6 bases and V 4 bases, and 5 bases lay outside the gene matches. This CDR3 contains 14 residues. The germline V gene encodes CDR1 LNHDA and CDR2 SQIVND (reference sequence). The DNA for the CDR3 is TGTGCCAGTAGTAGGCCCGGGGGGTCCGGGGAGCTGTTTTTT. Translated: CASSRPGGSGELFF.

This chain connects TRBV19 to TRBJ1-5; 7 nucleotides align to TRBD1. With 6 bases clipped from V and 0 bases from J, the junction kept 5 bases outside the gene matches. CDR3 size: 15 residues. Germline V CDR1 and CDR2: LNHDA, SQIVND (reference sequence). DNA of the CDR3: TGTGCCAGTAGCCCGGGACAGCTTAGCAATCAGCCCCAGCATTTT. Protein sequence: CASSPGQLSNQPQHF.

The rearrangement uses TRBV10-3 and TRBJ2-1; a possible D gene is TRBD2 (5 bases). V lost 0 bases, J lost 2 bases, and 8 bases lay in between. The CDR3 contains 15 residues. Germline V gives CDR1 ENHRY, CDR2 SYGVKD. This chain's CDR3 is CAISESAGAYNEQFF. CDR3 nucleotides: TGTGCCATCAGTGAGTCGGCCGGGGCCTACAATGAGCAGTTCTTC.

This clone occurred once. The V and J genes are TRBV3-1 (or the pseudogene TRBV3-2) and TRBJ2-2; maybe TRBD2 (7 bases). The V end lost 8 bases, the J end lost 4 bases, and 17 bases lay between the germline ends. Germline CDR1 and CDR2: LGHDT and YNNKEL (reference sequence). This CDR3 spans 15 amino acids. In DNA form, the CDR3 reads TGTGCCAGCGGACAGCGGGGTGGGGGCACCGGGGAGCTGTTTTTT. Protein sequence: CASGQRGGGTGELFF.

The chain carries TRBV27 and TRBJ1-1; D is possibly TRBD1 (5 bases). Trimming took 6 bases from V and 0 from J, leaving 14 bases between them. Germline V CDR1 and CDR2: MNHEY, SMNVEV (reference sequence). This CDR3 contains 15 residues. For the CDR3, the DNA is TGTGCCAGCAGGCGGGGGGTGCGGGTGAACACTGAAGCTTTCTTT. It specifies CASRRGVRVNTEAFF.